A selection of T cell receptor beta chains follows, all from one sample in a study of T cells of healthy individuals. TCRdb independently ran MiXCR on the 5' RACE reads; one entry per CDR3 protein. The sample records about 63,000 distinct CDR3 sequences, about 17% being singletons. All receptors come from a human donor in good health. Both conserved end residues are part of each CDR3. Fields, in order: J gene, D gene, clone size, V gene, CDR3 DNA, CDR3 protein. D genes are given only for firm matches. Clone size is not always given. Where it is, it says once, few, many or a class for expanded clones.

j_call: TRBJ2-7
d_call: TRBD1
clone_size: many
v_call: TRBV10-3
cdr3_nt: TGTGCCATCAGTGACCCCGACAGGGGGGTTGCCTACGAGCAGTACTTC
cdr3_aa: CAISDPDRGVAYEQYF

j_call: TRBJ2-2
d_call: .
clone_size: few
v_call: TRBV7-8
cdr3_nt: TGTGCCAGCAGCCCTTCCACGGGGGCGCTTACAAGAACCGGGGAGCTGTTTTTT
cdr3_aa: CASSPSTGALTRTGELFF

j_call: TRBJ2-6
d_call: .
clone_size: many
v_call: TRBV2
cdr3_nt: TGTGCCAGCAGACAAAAAATCTCTGGGGCCAACGTCCTGACTTTC
cdr3_aa: CASRQKISGANVLTF

j_call: TRBJ2-1
d_call: .
clone_size: .
v_call: TRBV28
cdr3_nt: TGTGCCAGCAGCACTTCAGGGGGGCTCAATGAGCAGTTCTTC
cdr3_aa: CASSTSGGLNEQFF

j_call: TRBJ2-4
d_call: TRBD1
clone_size: many
v_call: TRBV12-3/TRBV12-4
cdr3_nt: TGTGCCAGCAGGCCAATGGACGACAGGGACATTCAGTACTTC
cdr3_aa: CASRPMDDRDIQYF

j_call: TRBJ2-2
d_call: .
clone_size: many
v_call: TRBV5-1
cdr3_nt: TGCGCCAGCAGCTTGGTCAGACTAGTACGCGCCGGGGAGCTGTTTTTT
cdr3_aa: CASSLVRLVRAGELFF

j_call: TRBJ2-3
d_call: .
clone_size: .
v_call: TRBV5-1
cdr3_nt: TGCGCCAGCAGCTTGGACAGGGTTTTTGCAGATACGCAGTATTTT
cdr3_aa: CASSLDRVFADTQYF

j_call: TRBJ1-2
d_call: TRBD1
clone_size: .
v_call: TRBV7-9
cdr3_nt: TGTGCCAGCAGCTGGGGACGACAGGGGGCGCAGGGCTACACCTTC
cdr3_aa: CASSWGRQGAQGYTF

j_call: TRBJ2-7
d_call: TRBD2
clone_size: many
v_call: TRBV28
cdr3_nt: TGTGCCAGCACCCGACTAGCGGGGCCCTCCTACGAGCAGTACTTC
cdr3_aa: CASTRLAGPSYEQYF

j_call: TRBJ1-4
d_call: .
clone_size: few
v_call: TRBV5-1
cdr3_nt: TGCGCCAGCAGCTTGGAAACGGGGGATGGGGAAAAACTGTTTTTT
cdr3_aa: CASSLETGDGEKLFF

j_call: TRBJ1-2
d_call: .
clone_size: .
v_call: TRBV2
cdr3_nt: TGTGCCAGCAGGACAGACTATGGCTACACCTTC
cdr3_aa: CASRTDYGYTF

j_call: TRBJ2-1
d_call: TRBD2
clone_size: few
v_call: TRBV3-1
cdr3_nt: TGTGCCAGCAGCCAAGCTAGCGGGGGGGCGAATGAGCAGTTCTTC
cdr3_aa: CASSQASGGANEQFF

j_call: TRBJ2-7
d_call: .
clone_size: .
v_call: TRBV4-2
cdr3_nt: TGTGCCAGCAGCCAAGGAGGAGACTACGAGCAGTACTTC
cdr3_aa: CASSQGGDYEQYF

j_call: TRBJ2-2
d_call: .
clone_size: .
v_call: TRBV12-3/TRBV12-4
cdr3_nt: TGTGCCAGCAGTCCCGTGAGCGGGACCGGGGAGCTGTTTTTT
cdr3_aa: CASSPVSGTGELFF

j_call: TRBJ2-7
d_call: .
clone_size: .
v_call: TRBV25-1
cdr3_nt: TGTGCCAGCAGTGAGGCCTCCTACGAGCAGTACTTC
cdr3_aa: CASSEASYEQYF

j_call: TRBJ1-4
d_call: .
clone_size: many
v_call: TRBV12-3/TRBV12-4
cdr3_nt: TGTGCCAGCAGTTTCGGACGGCCTAATGAAAAACTGTTTTTT
cdr3_aa: CASSFGRPNEKLFF

j_call: TRBJ2-5
d_call: .
clone_size: many
v_call: TRBV28
cdr3_nt: TGTGCCAGCAGTTTACGAAGTGCGACCCAGTACTTC
cdr3_aa: CASSLRSATQYF

j_call: TRBJ2-1
d_call: .
clone_size: .
v_call: TRBV4-1
cdr3_nt: TGCGCCAGCAGCCAAGATCGAGTACTGGGATTCGGATCTGAGCAGTTCTTC
cdr3_aa: CASSQDRVLGFGSEQFF

j_call: TRBJ2-4
d_call: TRBD2
clone_size: .
v_call: TRBV20-1
cdr3_nt: TGCAGTGCTAGAGATCAGCTGGCGGGACTAGCGGGGGCGGAAGACATTCAGTACTTC
cdr3_aa: CSARDQLAGLAGAEDIQYF

j_call: TRBJ2-7
d_call: TRBD2
clone_size: .
v_call: TRBV11-2
cdr3_nt: TGTGCCAGCCTCCTAAGGGGAAAAGAAGCGGGAACCTCCTACGAGCAGTACTTC
cdr3_aa: CASLLRGKEAGTSYEQYF